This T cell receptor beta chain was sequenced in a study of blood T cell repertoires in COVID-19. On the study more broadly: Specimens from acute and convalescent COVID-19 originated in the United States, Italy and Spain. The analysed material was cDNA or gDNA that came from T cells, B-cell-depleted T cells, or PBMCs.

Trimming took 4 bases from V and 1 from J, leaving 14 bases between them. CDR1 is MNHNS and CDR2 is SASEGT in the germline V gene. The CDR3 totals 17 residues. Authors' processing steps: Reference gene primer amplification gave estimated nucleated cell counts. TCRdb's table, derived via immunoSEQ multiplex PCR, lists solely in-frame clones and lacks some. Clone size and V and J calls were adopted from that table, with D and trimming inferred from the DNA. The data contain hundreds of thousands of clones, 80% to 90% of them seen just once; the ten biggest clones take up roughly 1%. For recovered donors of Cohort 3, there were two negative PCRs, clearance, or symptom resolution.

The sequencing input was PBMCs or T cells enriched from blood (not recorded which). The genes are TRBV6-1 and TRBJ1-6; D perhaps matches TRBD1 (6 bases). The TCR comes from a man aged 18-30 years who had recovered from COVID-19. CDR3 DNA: TGTGCCAGCAGTGGTAATTTACAGGGTTCCTATAATTCACCCCTCCACTTT. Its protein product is CASSGNLQGSYNSPLHF.